Listed below are T cell receptor beta chains from one sample, sequenced in a study of T-cell reconstitution after alpha-beta-depleted transplantation in children. TCRdb reanalysed the PCR reads using MiXCR and keeps one entry per CDR3 protein. The table lists over 450,000 distinct CDR3 sequences, approximately 10% of them singletons. The specimen comprised PBMCs, sampled before TCRalphabeta/CD19-depleted stem cell transplant. Every receptor here comes from a child under 10 years old with inherited bone marrow failure, due to receive a stem cell transplant. The CDR3 runs from the conserved cysteine through the conserved F or W. D genes are given only for firm matches. Not all rows give a size; the values are once, few, many and, for expanded clones, a class.

TRBD2	18	TRBJ2-7	TRBV5-1	few	TGCGCCAGCAGCTTGGGAAACGTAGCGGGAGGGGGGGGCTACGAGCAGTACTTC	CASSLGNVAGGGGYEQYF
.	14	TRBJ2-2	TRBV4-3	many	TGCGCCAGCAGCCGTGGAGAGGGGACCGGGGAGCTGTTTTTT	CASSRGEGTGELFF
.	15	TRBJ2-6	TRBV12-3/TRBV12-4	many	TGTGCCAGCAGTTTACAGGGAGCTGGGGCCAACGTCCTGACTTTC	CASSLQGAGANVLTF
TRBD1	13	TRBJ1-2	TRBV6-5	.	TGTGCCAGCAAAACAGGGGAAAGCGGTGGCTACACCTTC	CASKTGESGGYTF
TRBD1	16	TRBJ2-7	TRBV4-2	.	TGTGCCAGCAGGCAAAAGCACGGGACAGGGTTCCACGAGCAGTACTTC	CASRQKHGTGFHEQYF
TRBD1	18	TRBJ1-5	TRBV12-3/TRBV12-4	many	TGTGCCAGCACCTGGGCGTCGGGGACAGGGACGGGCAATCAGCCCCAGCATTTT	CASTWASGTGTGNQPQHF
.	14	TRBJ2-1	TRBV30	few	TGTGCCTGCCCGTCTGGGGCGGGCTACAATGAGCAGTTCTTC	CACPSGAGYNEQFF
TRBD2	15	TRBJ2-1	TRBV29-1	many	TGCAGCGCCGAGGGACTAGCGGAAGACTACAATGAGCAGTTCTTC	CSAEGLAEDYNEQFF
TRBD2	16	TRBJ2-1	TRBV29-1	many	TGCAGCGCTGAATCACTAGCGGGAGCCCGGCACAATGAGCAGTTCTTC	CSAESLAGARHNEQFF
.	15	TRBJ2-6	TRBV19	.	TGTGCCAGTAGTACACAGAGCTCTGGGGCCAACGTCCTGACTTTC	CASSTQSSGANVLTF
TRBD1	14	TRBJ2-4	TRBV6-1	.	TGTGCCAGCAGTAGGACAGGGGGGGATTACATTCAGTACTTC	CASSRTGGDYIQYF
.	16	TRBJ1-3	TRBV15	many	TGTGCCACCAGCAGAGATTCGGCAGATCGCGGAAACACCATATATTTT	CATSRDSADRGNTIYF
TRBD1	15	TRBJ2-7	TRBV10-1	.	TGCGCCAGCAGTGAGGGGACAGGTTATTCCTACGAGCAGTACTTC	CASSEGTGYSYEQYF
.	14	TRBJ2-1	TRBV9	many	TGTGCCAGCAGCCCAGGAGGGGCCTACAATGAGCAGTTCTTC	CASSPGGAYNEQFF
.	14	TRBJ2-4	TRBV4-2	many	TGTGCCAGCAGCCTGAGGACAGATTCCGACATTCAGTACTTC	CASSLRTDSDIQYF
.	13	TRBJ2-7	TRBV28	.	TGTGCCAGCAGTTTATCTGGGGAGTCCGAGCAGTACTTC	CASSLSGESEQYF
.	15	TRBJ1-2	TRBV5-1	many	TGCGCCAGCAGCCCCCAACGGGACCTCCTCTATGGCTACACCTTC	CASSPQRDLLYGYTF
.	14	TRBJ2-2	TRBV29-1	many	TGCAGCGTTGAAGACCCCCCGAACACCGGGGAGCTGTTTTTT	CSVEDPPNTGELFF
TRBD1	16	TRBJ1-2	TRBV6-5	many	TGTGCCAGCAGTTACTCACGGCGGGACAGCAACTATGGCTACACCTTC	CASSYSRRDSNYGYTF
TRBD2	15	TRBJ2-5	TRBV9	many	TGTGCCAGCAGCGCGGGACTAGGAGGCTCGGAGACCCAGTACTTC	CASSAGLGGSETQYF
TRBD1	12	TRBJ2-7	TRBV6-2/TRBV6-3	.	TGTGCCAGCAGTTACTCGACAGGGAGGCAGTACTTC	CASSYSTGRQYF
.	13	TRBJ2-3	TRBV5-8	many	TGTGCCAGCAGCCCCGCTAGGGAAGGTACGCAGTATTTT	CASSPAREGTQYF
TRBD2	15	TRBJ2-7	TRBV3-1	many	TGTGCCAGCAGCCACGACCTTAGCGGGAGCTACGAGCAGTACTTC	CASSHDLSGSYEQYF
TRBD2	18	TRBJ2-1	TRBV12-3/TRBV12-4	.	TGTGCCAGCAGTCTGGGTAGCGGGAGGGCCGGGGGGATTAATGAGCAGTTCTTC	CASSLGSGRAGGINEQFF
.	13	TRBJ1-5	TRBV6-6	many	TGTGCCAGCAGTTACTTTCGGGGGCAGCCCCAGCATTTT	CASSYFRGQPQHF
.	11	TRBJ2-1	TRBV29-1	many	TGCAGCGGGGGGAGGCGCAATGAGCAGTTCTTC	CSGGRRNEQFF
TRBD2	16	TRBJ2-5	TRBV11-2	.	TGTGCCAGCAGCCACGGACTAGCGGGAGACGAAGAGACCCAGTACTTC	CASSHGLAGDEETQYF
TRBD1	14	TRBJ2-7	TRBV5-5	many	TGTGCCAGCAGCTCGGGACAGACAGTCTTAGGGCAGTACTTC	CASSSGQTVLGQYF
TRBD2	13	TRBJ2-7	TRBV11-2	.	TGTGCCAGCAGCTTTAGCGGGAACAACGAGCAGTACTTC	CASSFSGNNEQYF
TRBD1	14	TRBJ2-7	TRBV30	many	TGTGCCTGGGGCGGGACAGGGGGCCTTAACGAGCAGTACTTC	CAWGGTGGLNEQYF
TRBD1	15	TRBJ1-5	TRBV15	many	TGTGCCACCAGCATACAGGGGAATAGCAATCAGCCCCAGCATTTT	CATSIQGNSNQPQHF
.	13	TRBJ2-7	TRBV12-3/TRBV12-4	few	TGTGCCAGCATCAAGATGGGGGGTCGGGAGCAGTACTTC	CASIKMGGREQYF
TRBD2	16	TRBJ2-3	TRBV20-1	many	TGCAGTGCTAGAGATCGGACTAGCGGAAGACGAGATACGCAGTATTTT	CSARDRTSGRRDTQYF
TRBD2	20	TRBJ2-3	TRBV7-2	many	TGTGCCAGCAGCCCGCGGGGGATTACGGGACTAGCGGGGAGCACAGATACGCAGTATTTT	CASSPRGITGLAGSTDTQYF
.	14	TRBJ1-2	TRBV5-1	many	TGCGCCAGCAGCTTGGAGGAAGCTAACTATGGCTACACCTTC	CASSLEEANYGYTF
TRBD2	15	TRBJ2-1	TRBV27	many	TGTGCCAGCACCCCGGGACTAGCGGGAGACAATGAGCAGTTCTTC	CASTPGLAGDNEQFF
.	12	TRBJ2-3	TRBV11-2	many	TGTGCCAGCAGCCGACTCACAGATACGCAGTATTTT	CASSRLTDTQYF